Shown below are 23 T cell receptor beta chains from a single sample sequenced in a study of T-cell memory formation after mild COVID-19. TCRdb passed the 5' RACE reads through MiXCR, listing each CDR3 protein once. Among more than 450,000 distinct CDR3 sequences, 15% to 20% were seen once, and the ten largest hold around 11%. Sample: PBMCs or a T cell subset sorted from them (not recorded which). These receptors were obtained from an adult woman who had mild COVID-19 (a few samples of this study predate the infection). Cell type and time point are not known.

The CDR3 nucleotides read TGTGCCAGCAGTGCTCCGGGACAGGGGGCTCTCAATGAGCAGTTCTTC. It translates to CASSAPGQGALNEQFF. The J gene is TRBJ2-1, the V gene TRBV12-3 or TRBV12-4; TRBD1 aligns across 12 bases. This CDR3 has 16 residues. Trimming at V came to 5 bases and at J to 6 bases, leaving 8 bases not matched to a gene.

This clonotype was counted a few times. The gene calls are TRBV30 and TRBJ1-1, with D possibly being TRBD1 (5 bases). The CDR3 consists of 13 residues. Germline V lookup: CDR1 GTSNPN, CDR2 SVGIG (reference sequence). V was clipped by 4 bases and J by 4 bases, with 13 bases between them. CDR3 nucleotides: TGTGCCTGGACCCGGGGCCGGGGCACTGAAGCTTTCTTT. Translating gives CAWTRGRGTEAFF. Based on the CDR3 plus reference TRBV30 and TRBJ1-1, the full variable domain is SQTIHQWPATLVQPVGSPLSLECTVEGTSNPNLYWYRQAAGRGLQLLFYSVGIGQISSEVPQNLSASRPQDRQFILSSKKLLLSDSGFYLCAWTRGRGTEAFFGQGTRLTVV.

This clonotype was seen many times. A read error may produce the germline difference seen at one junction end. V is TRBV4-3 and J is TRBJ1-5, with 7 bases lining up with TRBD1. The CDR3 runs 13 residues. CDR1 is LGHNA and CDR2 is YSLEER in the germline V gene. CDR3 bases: TGTGCCAGCAGCCAAGACAGGGTTCAGCCCCAGCATTTT. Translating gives CASSQDRVQPQHF.

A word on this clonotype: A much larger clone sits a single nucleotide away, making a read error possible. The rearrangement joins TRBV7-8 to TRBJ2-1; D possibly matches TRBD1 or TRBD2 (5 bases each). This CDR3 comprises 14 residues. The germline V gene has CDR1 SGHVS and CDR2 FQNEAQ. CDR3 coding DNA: TGTGCCAGCAGCCGTCGACGGGACGACAATGCGCAGTTCTTC. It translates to CASSRRRDDNAQFF. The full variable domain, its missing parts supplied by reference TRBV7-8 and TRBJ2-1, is GAGVSQSPRYKVAKRGQDVALRCDPISGHVSLFWYQQALGQGPEFLTYFQNEAQLDKSGLPSDRFFAERPEGSVSTLKIQRTQQEDSAVYLCASSRRRDDNAQFFGPGTRLTVL.

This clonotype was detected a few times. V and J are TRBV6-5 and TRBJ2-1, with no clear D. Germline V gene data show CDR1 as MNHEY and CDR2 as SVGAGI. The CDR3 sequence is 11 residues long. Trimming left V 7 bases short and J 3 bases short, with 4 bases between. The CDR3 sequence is CASTNYNEQFF. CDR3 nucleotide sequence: TGTGCCAGCACGAACTACAATGAGCAGTTCTTC.

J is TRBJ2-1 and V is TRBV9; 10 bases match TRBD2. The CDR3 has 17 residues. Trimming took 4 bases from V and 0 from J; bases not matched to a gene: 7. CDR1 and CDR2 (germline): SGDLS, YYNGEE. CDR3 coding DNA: TGTGCCAGCAGCATTGGGACTAGCGACCACTCCTACAATGAGCAGTTCTTC. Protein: CASSIGTSDHSYNEQFF.

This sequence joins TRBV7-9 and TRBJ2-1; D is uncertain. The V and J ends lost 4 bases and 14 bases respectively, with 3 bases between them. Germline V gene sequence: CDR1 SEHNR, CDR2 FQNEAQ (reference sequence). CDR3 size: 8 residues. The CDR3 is CASSWEFF. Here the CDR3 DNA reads TGTGCCAGCAGCTGGGAGTTCTTC. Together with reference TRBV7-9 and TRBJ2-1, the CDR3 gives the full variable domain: DTGVSQNPRHKITKRGQNVTFRCDPISEHNRLYWYRQTLGQGPEFLTYFQNEAQLEKSRLLSDRFSAERPKGSFSTLEIQRTEQGDSAMYLCASSWEFFGPGTRLTVL.

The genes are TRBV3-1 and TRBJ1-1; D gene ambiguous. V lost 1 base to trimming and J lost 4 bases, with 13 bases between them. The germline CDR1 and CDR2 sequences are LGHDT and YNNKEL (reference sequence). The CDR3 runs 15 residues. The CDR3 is CASSQGGGLSTEAFF. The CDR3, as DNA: TGTGCCAGCAGCCAAGGAGGAGGGTTGTCCACTGAAGCTTTCTTT.

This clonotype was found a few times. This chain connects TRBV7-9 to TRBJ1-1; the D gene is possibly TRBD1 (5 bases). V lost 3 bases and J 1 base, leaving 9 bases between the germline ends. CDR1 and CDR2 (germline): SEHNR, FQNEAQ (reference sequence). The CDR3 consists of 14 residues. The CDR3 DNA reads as TGTGCCAGCAGCTTCAGGGACGGGAACACTGAAGCTTTCTTT. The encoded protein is CASSFRDGNTEAFF.

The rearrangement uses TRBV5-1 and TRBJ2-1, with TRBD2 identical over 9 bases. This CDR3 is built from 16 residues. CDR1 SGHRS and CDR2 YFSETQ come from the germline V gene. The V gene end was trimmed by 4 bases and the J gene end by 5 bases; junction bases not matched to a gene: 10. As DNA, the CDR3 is TGCGCCAGCAGCCCTGTCGTATGCGGGGGGGACAATGAGCAGTTCTTC. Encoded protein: CASSPVVCGGDNEQFF.

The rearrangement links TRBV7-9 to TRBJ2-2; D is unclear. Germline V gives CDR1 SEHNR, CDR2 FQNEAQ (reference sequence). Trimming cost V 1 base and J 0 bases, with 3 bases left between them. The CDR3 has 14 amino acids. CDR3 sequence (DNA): TGTGCCAGCAGCTTAGACTCGAACACCGGGGAGCTGTTTTTT. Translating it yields CASSLDSNTGELFF.

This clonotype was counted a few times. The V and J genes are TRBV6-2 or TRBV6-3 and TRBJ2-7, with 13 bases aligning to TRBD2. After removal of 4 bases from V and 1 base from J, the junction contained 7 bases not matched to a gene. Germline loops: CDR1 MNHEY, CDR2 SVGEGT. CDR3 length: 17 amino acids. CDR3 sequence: CASSSLGLAGVSYEQYF. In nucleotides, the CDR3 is TGTGCCAGCAGTTCTCTAGGACTAGCGGGGGTATCCTACGAGCAGTACTTC.

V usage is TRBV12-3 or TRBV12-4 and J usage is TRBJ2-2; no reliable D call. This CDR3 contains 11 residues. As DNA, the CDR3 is TGTGGCACTAAACTTACCGGGGAGCTGTTTTTT. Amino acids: CGTKLTGELFF.

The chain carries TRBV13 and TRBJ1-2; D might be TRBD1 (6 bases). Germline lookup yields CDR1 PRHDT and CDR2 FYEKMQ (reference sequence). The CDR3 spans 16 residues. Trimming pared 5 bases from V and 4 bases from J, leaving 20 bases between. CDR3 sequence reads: CASSPKGSTGFYGYTF. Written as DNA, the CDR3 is TGTGCCAGCAGCCCTAAAGGTTCTACAGGGTTCTATGGCTACACCTTC.

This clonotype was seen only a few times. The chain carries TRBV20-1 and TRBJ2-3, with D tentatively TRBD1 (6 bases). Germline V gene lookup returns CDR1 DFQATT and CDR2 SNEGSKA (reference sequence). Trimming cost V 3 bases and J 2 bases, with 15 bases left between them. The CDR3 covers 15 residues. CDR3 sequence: CSASSPGALTDTQYF. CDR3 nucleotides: TGCAGTGCTAGTTCACCAGGGGCTCTCACAGATACGCAGTATTTT.

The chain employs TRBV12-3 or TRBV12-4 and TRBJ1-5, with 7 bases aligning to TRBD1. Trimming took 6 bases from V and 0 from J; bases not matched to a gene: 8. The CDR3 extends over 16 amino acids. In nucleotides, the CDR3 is TGTGCCAGCAGCTCACCGGGACAGTATAGCAATCAGCCCCAGCATTTT. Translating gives CASSSPGQYSNQPQHF.

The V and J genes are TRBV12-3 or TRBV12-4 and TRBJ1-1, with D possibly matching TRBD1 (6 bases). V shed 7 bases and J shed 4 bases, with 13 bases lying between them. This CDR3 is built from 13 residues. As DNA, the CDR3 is TGTGCCAGCACCCGACAGGCGATCACTGAAGCTTTCTTT. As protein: CASTRQAITEAFF.

CDR3 in amino acids: CASSSTGMGYTEAFF. The CDR3 coding sequence is TGTGCCAGCAGCTCGACAGGGATGGGGTACACTGAAGCTTTCTTT. V gene TRBV7-9 combines with J gene TRBJ1-1, with TRBD1 identical over 7 bases. This CDR3 has 15 residues. Germline CDR1 reads SEHNR; CDR2 reads FQNEAQ (reference sequence). Trimming at V came to 4 bases and at J to 3 bases, leaving 8 bases not matched to a gene.

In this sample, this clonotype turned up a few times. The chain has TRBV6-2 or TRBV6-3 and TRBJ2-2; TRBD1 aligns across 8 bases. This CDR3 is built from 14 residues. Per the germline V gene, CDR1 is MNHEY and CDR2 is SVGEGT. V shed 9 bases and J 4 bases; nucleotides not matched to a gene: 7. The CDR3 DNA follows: TGTGCCAGTGACAGGGGTTTAGGCACCGGGGAGCTGTTTTTT. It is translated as CASDRGLGTGELFF.

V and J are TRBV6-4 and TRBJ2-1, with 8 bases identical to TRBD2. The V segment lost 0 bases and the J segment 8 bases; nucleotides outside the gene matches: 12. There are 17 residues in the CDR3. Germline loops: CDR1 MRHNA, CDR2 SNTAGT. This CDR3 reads CASSDSSRGAGVDEQFF. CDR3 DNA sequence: TGTGCCAGCAGTGACTCGTCGCGGGGGGCTGGGGTTGATGAGCAGTTCTTC.

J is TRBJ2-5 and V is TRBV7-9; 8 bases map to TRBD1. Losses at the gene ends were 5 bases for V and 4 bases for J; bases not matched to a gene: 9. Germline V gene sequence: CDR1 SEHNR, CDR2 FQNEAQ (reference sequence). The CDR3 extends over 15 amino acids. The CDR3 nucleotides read TGTGCCAGCAGCGCTGGACAGGGATTGGGAGAGACCCAGTACTTC. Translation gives CASSAGQGLGETQYF.

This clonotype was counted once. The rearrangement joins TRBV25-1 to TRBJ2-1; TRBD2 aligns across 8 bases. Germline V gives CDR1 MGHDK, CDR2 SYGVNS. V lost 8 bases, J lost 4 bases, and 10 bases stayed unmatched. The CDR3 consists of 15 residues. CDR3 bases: TGTGCCAGCCTCGCGGGGGGTGGCGTTTACAATGAGCAGTTCTTC. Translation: CASLAGGGVYNEQFF.

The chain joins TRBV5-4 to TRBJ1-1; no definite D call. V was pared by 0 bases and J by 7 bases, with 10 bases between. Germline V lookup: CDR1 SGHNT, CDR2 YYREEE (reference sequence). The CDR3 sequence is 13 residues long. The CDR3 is CASSLGGMGEAFF. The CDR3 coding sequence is TGTGCCAGCAGCTTGGGGGGTATGGGTGAAGCTTTCTTT.